A single sample gave rise to the 5 T cell receptor beta chains below, sequenced in a study of blood T cell repertoires in COVID-19. The data were produced by immunoSEQ multiplex PCR, yet TCRdb's version contains in-frame clones alone and is incomplete. The sample has approximately 250,000 clones, approximately 85% seen once. The sample comprised peripheral blood. These receptors all come from a man in his fifties with COVID-19, enrolled during active disease.

The chain links TRBV19 to TRBJ2-7, with TRBD2 matching over 10 bases. CDR1 is LNHDA, CDR2 SQIVND, per germline (reference sequence). The CDR3 totals 14 residues. J was trimmed by 3 bases and V by 3 bases; bases with no gene match: 2. CDR3 bases: TGTGCCAGTAGTATGGGGACTAGCGACTACGAGCAGTACTTC. It translates to CASSMGTSDYEQYF. The full variable domain, rest sourced from reference TRBV19 and TRBJ2-7, is DGGITQSPKYLFRKEGQNVTLSCEQNLNHDAMYWYRQDPGQGLRLIYYSQIVNDFQKGDIAEGYSVSREKKESFPLTVTSAQKNPTAFYLCASSMGTSDYEQYFGPGTRLTVT.

The chain links TRBV12-3 or TRBV12-4 to TRBJ2-7, with a possible D match to TRBD1 (6 bases). V dropped 6 bases and J dropped 0 bases, with 9 bases sitting between them. The CDR3 is 13 amino acids. This chain's CDR3 is CASSWTASYEQYF. In DNA form, the CDR3 reads TGTGCCAGCAGCTGGACAGCCTCCTACGAGCAGTACTTC.

The J gene is TRBJ2-1, the V gene TRBV27; maybe TRBD2 (5 bases). CDR1 and CDR2 from the germline V gene are MNHEY and SMNVEV (reference sequence). The V end was cut by 3 bases, the J end by 3 bases, with 6 bases between. CDR3 length: 13 amino acids. Here the CDR3 DNA reads TGTGCCAGCAGTTTGAGGGACTACAATGAGCAGTTCTTC. Translating gives CASSLRDYNEQFF.

The chain recombines TRBV2 with TRBJ2-2, with D maybe TRBD1 (6 bases). Between the trimmed V and J ends, which lost 4 bases and 1 base, there was a span of 10 bases. The germline CDR1 and CDR2 sequences are SNHLY and FYNNEI. The CDR3 is 15 amino acids. CDR3 amino acids: CASSVETGNTGELFF. DNA for the CDR3: TGTGCCAGCAGTGTAGAGACAGGGAACACCGGGGAGCTGTTTTTT.

The chain combines TRBV7-3 with TRBJ2-2; D is perhaps TRBD2 (6 bases). The germline V gene encodes CDR1 SGHTA and CDR2 FQGTGA. Trimming removed 5 bases from V and 5 bases from J, with 18 bases in between. This CDR3 spans 16 amino acids. The CDR3 DNA follows: TGTGCCAGCAGCCCCAACGGGGGATTCGGGACCGGGGAGCTGTTTTTT. The encoded protein is CASSPNGGFGTGELFF.